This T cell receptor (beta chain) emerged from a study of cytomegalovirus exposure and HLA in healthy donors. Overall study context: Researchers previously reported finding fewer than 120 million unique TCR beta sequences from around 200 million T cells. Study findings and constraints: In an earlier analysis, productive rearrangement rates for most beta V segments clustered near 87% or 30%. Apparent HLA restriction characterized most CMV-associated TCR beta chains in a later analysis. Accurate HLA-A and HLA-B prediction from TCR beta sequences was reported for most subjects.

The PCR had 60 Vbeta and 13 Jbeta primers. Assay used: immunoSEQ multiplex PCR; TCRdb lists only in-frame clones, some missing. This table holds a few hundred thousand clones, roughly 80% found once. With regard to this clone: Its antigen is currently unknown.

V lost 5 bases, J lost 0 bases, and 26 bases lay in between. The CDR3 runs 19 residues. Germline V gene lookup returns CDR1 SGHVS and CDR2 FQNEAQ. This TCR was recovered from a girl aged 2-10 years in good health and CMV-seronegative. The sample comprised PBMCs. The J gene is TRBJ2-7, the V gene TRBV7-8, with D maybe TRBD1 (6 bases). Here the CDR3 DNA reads TGTGCCAGCAGCCCCCCTGTGGGGTCCGAGACAGGCCGCTCCTACGAGCAGTACTTC. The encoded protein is CASSPPVGSETGRSYEQYF.